Below, 23 T cell receptor beta chains from the same sample are listed, as sequenced in a study of blood T cell repertoires in COVID-19. The method was immunoSEQ multiplex PCR; TCRdb's version includes in-frame clones alone and lacks a portion of them. The sample has approximately 250,000 clones, roughly 88% seen once; the top ten hold about 2.5%. The source material was PBMCs or T cells enriched from blood (not recorded which). Receptors were obtained from a woman aged 40 to 55 with acute COVID-19.

This chain links TRBV27 with TRBJ2-5, with 12 bases lining up with TRBD2. Germline-derived CDR1 and CDR2 are MNHEY and SMNVEV (reference sequence). After removal of 9 bases from V and 6 bases from J, the junction contained 5 bases not matched to a gene. CDR3 size: 13 residues. The CDR3 region has the DNA TGTGCCAGTGGGCTAGCGGGGGGGAAGACCCAGTACTTC. This encodes CASGLAGGKTQYF.

The chain combines TRBV7-9 with TRBJ2-5, with 7 bases fitting TRBD2. The CDR3 has 13 residues. Germline loops: CDR1 SEHNR, CDR2 FQNEAQ (reference sequence). J lost 5 bases, V lost 6 bases, and 6 bases had no gene match. The CDR3 region is CASSSSGGETQYF. The CDR3 DNA reads TGTGCCAGCAGTTCTAGCGGTGGGGAGACCCAGTACTTC.

The genes are TRBV15 and TRBJ1-2; D possibly corresponds to TRBD1 (5 bases). CDR3 length equals 15 residues. The V gene's germline CDR1 is LNHNV and CDR2 YYDKDF (reference sequence). With 3 bases removed from V and 7 bases from J, the gap between germline ends came to 18 bases. The CDR3 nucleotides are TGTGCCACCAGCAGCCCAGGGTCCTCCCTCCGTGGCTACACCTTC. As protein: CATSSPGSSLRGYTF.

The chain recombines TRBV18 with TRBJ1-5; possibly TRBD1 for D (6 bases). The CDR3 totals 14 residues. CDR1 and CDR2 (germline): KGHSH, LQKENI. Trimming removed 2 bases from V and 5 bases from J, with 10 bases in between. The CDR3 region has the DNA TGTGCCAGCTCACCAAAAAACAGGGATCAGCCCCAGCATTTT. It encodes CASSPKNRDQPQHF.

Only a few counts were recorded for this clone. The V call is TRBV9, the J call TRBJ2-7, with 8 nucleotides matching TRBD2. The CDR3 sequence is 14 residues long. V shed 0 bases, J shed 2 bases, and the junction held 1 base outside the gene matches. Germline V gene data show CDR1 as SGDLS and CDR2 as YYNGEE. The CDR3 sequence: CASSVAGGPYEQYF. CDR3 nucleotide sequence: TGTGCCAGCAGCGTAGCGGGGGGGCCCTACGAGCAGTACTTC. Complete variable domain (other parts from reference TRBV9 and TRBJ2-7): DSGVTQTPKHLITATGQRVTLRCSPRSGDLSVYWYQQSLDQGLQFLIQYYNGEERAKGNILERFSAQQFPDLHSELNLSSLELGDSALYFCASSVAGGPYEQYFGPGTRLTVT.

The chain uses TRBV27 and TRBJ2-1; D is unresolved. Trimming stripped 4 bases from V and 0 bases from J, with 10 bases between. The length of the CDR3 is 15 residues. CDR1 and CDR2 (germline): MNHEY, SMNVEV (reference sequence). CDR3: CASSSLLSSYNEQFF. The DNA for the CDR3 is TGTGCCAGCAGTTCACTGCTTAGCTCCTACAATGAGCAGTTCTTC.

J is TRBJ1-2 and V is TRBV7-6, with D tentatively TRBD1 (6 bases). The germline V and J ends were trimmed by 1 base and 2 bases, with 11 bases remaining between them. CDR1 is SGHVS, CDR2 FNYEAQ, per germline. The CDR3 extends over 15 amino acids. The CDR3 sequence: CASSLEQGPNYGYTF. DNA of the CDR3: TGTGCCAGCAGCTTAGAACAGGGCCCAAACTATGGCTACACCTTC.

The chain links TRBV24-1 to TRBJ1-5; D perhaps matches TRBD1 (5 bases). CDR3 length equals 21 residues. CDR1 is KGHDR and CDR2 is SFDVKD in the germline V gene. Between the trimmed V and J ends, which lost 0 bases and 0 bases, there was a span of 23 bases. This chain's CDR3 is CATSDLSGPNLAPDSNQPQHF. As DNA, the CDR3 is TGTGCCACCAGTGATTTGTCAGGGCCGAACCTTGCACCAGATAGCAATCAGCCCCAGCATTTT.

This clone turned up a few times. This chain connects TRBV30 to TRBJ1-3; tentative D call: TRBD1 (5 bases). There are 16 residues in the CDR3. The germline V and J ends were trimmed by 3 bases and 0 bases, with 15 bases remaining between them. The V gene's germline CDR1 is GTSNPN and CDR2 SVGIG (reference sequence). CDR3 loop: CAWSHSWGGSGNTIYF. The CDR3 DNA reads as TGTGCCTGGAGCCACAGTTGGGGCGGCTCTGGAAACACCATATATTTT.

This clone came up once. This chain connects TRBV5-4 to TRBJ2-1; D is perhaps TRBD2 (5 bases). Between the trimmed V and J ends, which lost 0 bases and 5 bases, there was a span of 15 bases. This CDR3 comprises 16 residues. The germline V gene encodes CDR1 SGHNT and CDR2 YYREEE (reference sequence). This chain's CDR3 is CASSLETIPRNNEQFF. CDR3 coding DNA: TGTGCCAGCAGCTTGGAGACTATCCCACGCAACAATGAGCAGTTCTTC.

CDR3 protein: CASSLGDRGSSPLHF. The CDR3 bases are TGCGCCAGCAGCTTGGGGGACAGGGGTAGTTCACCCCTCCACTTT. The V and J genes are TRBV5-1 and TRBJ1-6; 10 bases are shared with TRBD1. CDR1 is SGHRS, CDR2 YFSETQ, per germline. The CDR3 covers 15 residues. With V trimmed by 0 bases and J by 9 bases, 3 bases remained unmatched.

The chain combines TRBV11-3 with TRBJ2-5; D remains ambiguous. Deletions cut 5 bases from V and 7 bases from J, with 23 bases between. The CDR3 has 16 amino acids. Germline loops: CDR1 SGHNT, CDR2 YENEEA. The CDR3 DNA reads as TGTGCCAGCAGCCGAGGTCGGAGTGGCGGTCTCTGGACCCAGTACTTC. Translated, it gives CASSRGRSGGLWTQYF.

Regarding this clone: This sample also contains other DNA sequences that code for the same CDR3. The chain employs TRBV5-5 and TRBJ1-1; 7 positions match TRBD1. Germline CDR1 is SGHKS and CDR2 is YYEKEE (reference sequence). The CDR3 length is 14 residues. Trimming at V came to 3 bases and at J to 1 base, leaving 3 bases not matched to a gene. CDR3 sequence reads: CASSWTGPNTEAFF. CDR3 DNA sequence: TGTGCCAGCAGCTGGACAGGACCGAACACTGAAGCTTTCTTT.

This clone occurred many times. The chain recombines TRBV4-2 with TRBJ1-4; D uncertain. Trimming stripped 4 bases from V and 0 bases from J, with 3 bases between. This CDR3 has 13 amino acids. Germline loops: CDR1 LGHNA, CDR2 YNFKEQ. The CDR3 is CASSPATNEKLFF. CDR3 coding DNA: TGTGCCAGCAGCCCGGCAACTAATGAAAAACTGTTTTTT.

V is TRBV10-3 and J is TRBJ2-2, with D possibly TRBD1 on 6 matching bases. CDR3 length: 16 residues. Trimming shortened V by 2 bases and J by 1 base, and 11 bases separated the two germline ends. Germline-derived CDR1 and CDR2 are ENHRY and SYGVKD. This CDR3 is CAISEPAGENTGELFF. CDR3 nucleotides: TGTGCCATCAGTGAGCCGGCAGGGGAGAACACCGGGGAGCTGTTTTTT.

The rearrangement links TRBV11-2 to TRBJ2-3; 10 nucleotides agree with TRBD2. Germline loops: CDR1 SGHAT, CDR2 FQNNGV. V was clipped by 6 bases and J by 3 bases; unmatched bases: 6. CDR3 size: 15 residues. The CDR3 here is CASRKGLAATDTQYF. The CDR3 DNA sequence: TGTGCCAGCAGGAAAGGACTAGCGGCTACAGATACGCAGTATTTT.

This clone was observed a handful of times. This sequence joins TRBV7-9 and TRBJ2-3; tentatively, D is TRBD1 (6 bases). The CDR3 contains 15 residues. The V and J ends lost 4 bases and 0 bases respectively, with 11 bases between them. The V gene's germline CDR1 is SEHNR and CDR2 FQNEAQ (reference sequence). The CDR3 region is CASSYGTTSTDTQYF. The CDR3 DNA sequence: TGTGCCAGCAGCTATGGGACAACTAGCACAGATACGCAGTATTTT.

This sequence joins TRBV7-8 and TRBJ1-2; the D is unclear. V was shortened by 2 bases and J by 2 bases, with 6 bases between the two germline ends. The CDR3 sequence is 13 residues long. In germline, CDR1 is SGHVS, CDR2 FQNEAQ. CDR3: CASSLRGNYGYTF. In DNA, the CDR3 is TGTGCCAGCAGCTTACGAGGGAACTATGGCTACACCTTC.

The J gene is TRBJ2-7, the V gene TRBV9, with D unresolved. Germline CDR1 is SGDLS and CDR2 is YYNGEE. The CDR3 is 15 residues long. V was trimmed by 3 bases and J by 0 bases, leaving 13 bases between them. The CDR3: CASSAAIDFSYEQYV. The CDR3 nucleotides are TGTGCCAGCAGCGCCGCGATCGACTTCTCCTACGAGCAGTACGTC.

This sequence joins TRBV6-5 and TRBJ2-7, with D possibly matching TRBD1 (5 bases). V dropped 6 bases and J dropped 7 bases, with 19 bases sitting between them. Germline CDR1 and CDR2: MNHEY and SVGAGI. The CDR3 covers 14 residues. CDR3 sequence: CASSPVRALREQYF. CDR3 bases: TGTGCCAGCAGCCCCGTCAGGGCCCTACGAGAGCAGTACTTC.

The V gene is TRBV5-5, the J gene TRBJ2-5, with TRBD2 as a possible D gene (6 bases). CDR1 SGHKS and CDR2 YYEKEE come from the germline V gene (reference sequence). The V gene lost 4 bases and the J gene lost 5 bases, with 12 bases spanning the gap. This CDR3 region has 13 residues. The CDR3 region is CASSQRGGETQYF. The CDR3 nucleotides read TGTGCCAGCAGCCAAAGGGGAGGTGAGACCCAGTACTTC.

This clone showed up just once. This rearrangement joins TRBV5-1 to TRBJ2-2, with TRBD2 as a possible D gene (7 bases). The length of the CDR3 is 13 residues. The germline V gene has CDR1 SGHRS and CDR2 YFSETQ. The ends were cut back, 3 bases at V and 6 bases at J, with 9 bases in the middle. CDR3 sequence: CASSWEGAGELFF. CDR3 DNA: TGCGCCAGCAGCTGGGAGGGGGCCGGGGAGCTGTTTTTT. The variable domain in full, completed from reference TRBV5-1 and TRBJ2-2, reads KAGVTQTPRYLIKTRGQQVTLSCSPISGHRSVSWYQQTPGQGLQFLFEYFSETQRNKGNFPGRFSGRQFSNSRSEMNVSTLELGDSALYLCASSWEGAGELFFGEGSRLTVL.

The chain is built from TRBV19 and TRBJ1-2; 8 bases agree with TRBD1. The V gene's germline CDR1 is LNHDA and CDR2 SQIVND (reference sequence). Unmatched junction bases numbered 13, after V lost 8 bases and J lost 8 bases. The CDR3 is 14 amino acids. The CDR3 reads CASSRRQGAMGYTF. The CDR3 nucleotides read TGTGCCAGTTCCCGGCGGCAGGGGGCGATGGGCTACACCTTC.